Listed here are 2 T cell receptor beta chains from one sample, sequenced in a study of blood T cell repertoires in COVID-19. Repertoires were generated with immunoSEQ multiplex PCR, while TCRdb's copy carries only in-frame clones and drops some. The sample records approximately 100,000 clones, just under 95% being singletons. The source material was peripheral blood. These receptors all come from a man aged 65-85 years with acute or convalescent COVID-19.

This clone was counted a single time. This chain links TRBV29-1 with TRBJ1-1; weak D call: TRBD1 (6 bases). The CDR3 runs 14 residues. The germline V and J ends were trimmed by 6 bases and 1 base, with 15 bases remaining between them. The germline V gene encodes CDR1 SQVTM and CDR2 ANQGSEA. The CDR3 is CSVHTQGKNTEAFF. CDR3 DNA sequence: TGCAGCGTGCATACACAGGGCAAGAACACTGAAGCTTTCTTT.

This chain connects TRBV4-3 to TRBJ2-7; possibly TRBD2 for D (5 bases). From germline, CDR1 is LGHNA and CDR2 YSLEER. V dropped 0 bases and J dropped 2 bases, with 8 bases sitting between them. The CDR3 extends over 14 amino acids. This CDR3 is CASSQDLEAYEQYF. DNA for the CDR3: TGCGCCAGCAGCCAAGATTTGGAGGCCTACGAGCAGTACTTC.